This T cell receptor (beta chain) was identified in a study of shared clonotypes between healthy human individuals. The assay was run at deep level. Assay used: immunoSEQ multiplex PCR; TCRdb lists only in-frame clones, some missing. The sample lists nearly 750,000 clones, 55% to 80% occurring once. Investigators divided CD4+ cells into CD45RA+ naive and CD45RA-negative memory subsets. Germline V gene data show CDR1 as MNHNS and CDR2 as SASEGT. This CDR3 comprises 11 residues. V dropped 7 bases and J dropped 10 bases, with 11 bases sitting between them. Study-wide points: The low donor count limited represented genetic and exposure-history diversity.

Comment on this clone: Its antigen is unidentified.

The receptor was derived from a woman aged 25-40 years in good health. V gene TRBV6-1 combines with J gene TRBJ2-1, with D perhaps matching TRBD2 (6 bases). What was sequenced was memory CD4+ T cells sorted from blood. Subset of the sample: CD45RA-negative fraction. CDR3 DNA: TGTGCCAGCATGATGGGGAGGGAGCAGTTCTTC. This codes for CASMMGREQFF.